The 27 T cell receptor beta chains reported below all come from one sample, sequenced in a study of response to subunit inactivated influenza vaccine. TCRdb used MiXCR to reprocess the RT-PCR reads, holding one entry per CDR3 protein. The table lists 500,000 or so distinct CDR3 sequences, about 17% of them singletons, with 2.5% to 3.5% in the top ten. The sample in question was CD4+ T cells sorted from PBMCs, obtained about 23 months after vaccination. The origin of the receptors is a man between 50 and 75 years old who received an inactivated influenza vaccine.

There are a few counts of this clonotype. This chain uses TRBV7-9 with TRBJ2-3, with 9 bases matching TRBD1. CDR3 length: 15 residues. Germline V lookup: CDR1 SEHNR, CDR2 FQNEAQ (reference sequence). The trim removed 6 bases at V and 3 bases at J, leaving 7 bases unmatched. DNA for the CDR3: TGTGCCAGCAGACAAAACAGGGGGCTAACAGATACGCAGTATTTT. Protein sequence: CASRQNRGLTDTQYF.

The J gene is TRBJ1-5, the V gene TRBV4-1; D gene unclear. Germline V gives CDR1 MGHRA, CDR2 YSYEKL. V lost 0 bases and J lost 9, with 15 bases in between. This CDR3 region has 15 residues. CDR3 sequence reads: CASSQEGNGEGPQHF. CDR3 in DNA: TGCGCCAGCAGCCAAGAGGGGAACGGGGAGGGGCCCCAGCATTTT.

This clonotype was found a few times. V and J are TRBV20-1 and TRBJ1-5, with D possibly TRBD1 on 5 matching bases. Germline V lookup: CDR1 DFQATT, CDR2 SNEGSKA (reference sequence). With 4 bases removed from V and 5 bases from J, the gap between germline ends came to 12 bases. This CDR3 is 13 amino acids long. This CDR3 is CSANSGRDQPQHF. CDR3 nucleotide sequence: TGCAGTGCTAATTCAGGGAGGGATCAGCCCCAGCATTTT.

This clonotype has just a few counts. J is TRBJ2-1 and V is TRBV5-1; D is uncertain. V shed 2 bases and J shed 4 bases, with 13 bases lying between them. CDR3 length: 15 residues. Germline CDR1 SGHRS, CDR2 YFSETQ. Written as DNA, the CDR3 is TGCGCCAGCAGCTTTGTGGGTCCTATTTACAATGAGCAGTTCTTC. Translated, it gives CASSFVGPIYNEQFF. The full variable domain, with the rest looked up from reference TRBV5-1 and TRBJ2-1, is KAGVTQTPRYLIKTRGQQVTLSCSPISGHRSVSWYQQTPGQGLQFLFEYFSETQRNKGNFPGRFSGRQFSNSRSEMNVSTLELGDSALYLCASSFVGPIYNEQFFGPGTRLTVL.

V and J are TRBV6-1 and TRBJ1-2; TRBD1 matches at 10 bases. Germline V lookup: CDR1 MNHNS, CDR2 SASEGT. Germline trimming cut 5 bases from V and 4 bases from J; bases unmatched to any gene: 7. The CDR3 is 15 amino acids. This chain's CDR3 is CASSIGTGAFYGYTF. The CDR3 coding sequence is TGTGCCAGCAGTATTGGGACAGGGGCCTTCTATGGCTACACCTTC.

The chain is built from TRBV28 and TRBJ1-5, with 9 bases fitting TRBD1. This CDR3 contains 18 residues. Germline V gene lookup returns CDR1 MDHEN and CDR2 SYDVKM. V shed 5 bases and J 0 bases; nucleotides not matched to a gene: 11. CDR3 in DNA: TGTGCCAGCAGTATACCGACAGGGGGACGTTATAGCAATCAGCCCCAGCATTTT. Translated, it gives CASSIPTGGRYSNQPQHF.

This clonotype was counted ten times or more. The V and J genes are TRBV20-1 and TRBJ2-3, with a possible D match to TRBD1 (5 bases). The germline V gene has CDR1 DFQATT and CDR2 SNEGSKA (reference sequence). This CDR3 has 13 residues. Trimming left V 3 bases short and J 1 base short, with 8 bases between. The CDR3 DNA follows: TGCAGTGCTAGCCAGGGCCGCACAGATACGCAGTATTTT. The encoded protein is CSASQGRTDTQYF.

This chain joins TRBV20-1 and TRBJ2-7, with 9 nucleotides matching TRBD1. The length of the CDR3 is 15 residues. V trimming: 5 bases; J trimming: 3 bases; junction bases outside the gene matches: 11. CDR1 is DFQATT, CDR2 SNEGSKA, per germline (reference sequence). CDR3: CSASVTGQGYYEQYF. In nucleotides, the CDR3 is TGCAGTGCTTCCGTTACGGGACAGGGATACTACGAGCAGTACTTC.

The chain carries TRBV7-2 and TRBJ1-3, with 8 bases fitting TRBD1. The V gene's germline CDR1 is SGHTA and CDR2 FQGNSA. The CDR3 runs 14 residues. V shed 5 bases, J shed 4 bases, and the junction held 4 bases outside the gene matches. The CDR3 DNA reads as TGTGCCAGCAGCCAACAGGGGGGAGGAAACACCATATATTTT. This encodes CASSQQGGGNTIYF.

The chain joins TRBV12-3 or TRBV12-4 to TRBJ1-1; TRBD1 aligns across 11 bases. The CDR3 covers 17 residues. With 1 base clipped from V and 4 bases from J, the junction kept 8 bases outside the gene matches. Written as DNA, the CDR3 is TGTGCCAGCAGTTTAGGAGGTGGGGACAGGGGGTCCACTGAAGCTTTCTTT. Translated, it gives CASSLGGGDRGSTEAFF.

This clonotype was seen a few times. The chain employs TRBV15 and TRBJ2-2; TRBD2 matches 7 bases. The CDR3 runs 15 residues. J was trimmed by 7 bases and V by 1 base; bases with no gene match: 6. CDR1 LNHNV and CDR2 YYDKDF come from the germline V gene (reference sequence). Written as DNA, the CDR3 is TGTGCCACCAGCAGAGTAACTAGCGTTAACGGGGAGCTGTTTTTT. It yields the protein CATSRVTSVNGELFF.

This clonotype was detected ten times or more. V and J are TRBV5-6 and TRBJ2-2; TRBD1 or TRBD2 may be the D gene (5 bases each). This CDR3 contains 15 residues. Germline V gene lookup returns CDR1 SGHDT and CDR2 YYEEEE. V dropped 7 bases and J dropped 1 base, with 14 bases sitting between them. The CDR3 here is CASGIPGRNTGELFF. CDR3 in DNA: TGTGCCAGCGGGATACCGGGACGGAACACCGGGGAGCTGTTTTTT. The whole variable domain, filled in from reference TRBV5-6 and TRBJ2-2, reads DAGVTQSPTHLIKTRGQQVTLRCSPKSGHDTVSWYQQALGQGPQFIFQYYEEEERQRGNFPDRFSGHQFPNYSSELNVNALLLGDSALYLCASGIPGRNTGELFFGEGSRLTVL.

The chain is built from TRBV7-9 and TRBJ2-2; D might be TRBD1 or TRBD2, each matching 5 bases. The CDR3 has 15 residues. Germline values: CDR1 SEHNR, CDR2 FQNEAQ (reference sequence). Trimming shortened V by 3 bases and J by 1 base, and 9 bases separated the two germline ends. The CDR3 sequence is CASSLGPQNTGELFF. The CDR3, as DNA: TGTGCCAGCAGCTTGGGACCGCAGAACACCGGGGAGCTGTTTTTT.

The V gene is TRBV15, the J gene TRBJ1-4; 9 nucleotides line up with TRBD1. Germline V CDR1 and CDR2: LNHNV, YYDKDF (reference sequence). The CDR3 extends over 17 amino acids. With 2 bases clipped from V and 8 bases from J, the junction kept 12 bases outside the gene matches. The CDR3 region has the DNA TGTGCCACCAGCAGATGGGGGGTCCGGGACAGGGAGGAAAAACTGTTTTTT. This codes for CATSRWGVRDREEKLFF.

V gene TRBV4-3 combines with J gene TRBJ2-1, with D maybe TRBD1 (6 bases). Germline V gives CDR1 LGHNA, CDR2 YSLEER. The CDR3 has 13 amino acids. V was trimmed by 4 bases and J by 8 bases, leaving 12 bases between them. In nucleotides, the CDR3 is TGCGCCAGCAGCCCCCGGACAGCCGATGAGCAGTTCTTC. It translates to CASSPRTADEQFF.

This clonotype was detected a few times. This rearrangement joins TRBV6-1 to TRBJ1-6; D gene uncertain. The CDR3 is 14 amino acids. Germline values: CDR1 MNHNS, CDR2 SASEGT. V lost 6 bases and J lost 5, with 11 bases in between. DNA for the CDR3: TGTGCCAGCAGGACCGCGGGGAATAATTCACCCCTCCACTTT. Translated, it gives CASRTAGNNSPLHF.

There are many counts of this clonotype. This chain connects TRBV10-3 to TRBJ2-3, with a tentative D call TRBD1 (8 bases). The CDR3 is 18 amino acids. With 0 bases removed from V and 0 bases from J, the gap between germline ends came to 16 bases. CDR1 and CDR2 (germline): ENHRY, SYGVKD. CDR3 in amino acids: CAISESMGGTGSTDTQYF. The CDR3, as DNA: TGTGCCATCAGTGAGTCGATGGGAGGGACAGGAAGCACAGATACGCAGTATTTT.

There are a few counts of this clonotype. This chain uses TRBV20-1 with TRBJ1-1; D is unclear. Between the trimmed V and J ends, which lost 0 bases and 0 bases, there was a span of 17 bases. This CDR3 region has 17 residues. CDR1 and CDR2 from the germline V gene are DFQATT and SNEGSKA (reference sequence). CDR3 in DNA: TGCAGTGCTAGAGACAATCAACAGTCGTACATGAACACTGAAGCTTTCTTT. Its protein product is CSARDNQQSYMNTEAFF.

The chain links TRBV12-3 or TRBV12-4 to TRBJ1-5, with D perhaps matching TRBD1 (6 bases). V lost 6 bases to trimming and J lost 4 bases, with 13 bases between them. This CDR3 is built from 14 residues. The CDR3 sequence is CASSLTGFNQPQHF. For the CDR3, the DNA is TGTGCCAGCAGCTTGACAGGTTTTAATCAGCCCCAGCATTTT.

The chain combines TRBV18 with TRBJ2-5; 11 positions agree with TRBD2. This CDR3 spans 16 amino acids. V dropped 2 bases and J dropped 7; count of bases not matched to a gene: 9. The germline CDR1 and CDR2 sequences are KGHSH and LQKENI. For the CDR3, the DNA is TGTGCCAGCTCACCAACTGGGACTAGCGGTACCGGGACCCAGTACTTC. Amino acids: CASSPTGTSGTGTQYF.

In its sample, this clonotype was seen many times. The V and J genes are TRBV6-1 and TRBJ1-2, with TRBD1 matching over 8 bases. Germline V gene data show CDR1 as MNHNS and CDR2 as SASEGT. Trimming removed 1 base from V and 6 bases from J; junction bases left unmatched: 4. The CDR3 consists of 14 residues. CDR3 loop: CASSEGQGRNGYTF. The DNA of the CDR3 is TGTGCCAGCAGTGAAGGACAGGGGCGGAATGGCTACACCTTC.

This clonotype was seen a handful of times. The rearrangement joins TRBV20-1 to TRBJ2-3, with TRBD2 matching 9 bases. J was trimmed by 5 bases and V by 2 bases; bases with no gene match: 8. Germline lookup yields CDR1 DFQATT and CDR2 SNEGSKA (reference sequence). The CDR3 totals 15 residues. The CDR3 DNA is TGCAGTGCTAGACCGCTTTCTAGCGGGGTAGATACGCAGTATTTT. This translates into CSARPLSSGVDTQYF.

The chain has TRBV29-1 and TRBJ1-4; D call uncertain. V was cut by 5 bases and J by 2 bases, with 3 bases left in between. Germline V gene lookup returns CDR1 SQVTM and CDR2 ANQGSEA. This CDR3 comprises 11 residues. The CDR3 loop is CSVLTNEKLFF. In DNA form, the CDR3 reads TGCAGCGTTCTGACTAATGAAAAACTGTTTTTT.

This chain joins TRBV6-1 and TRBJ1-2, with D possibly being TRBD1 (5 bases). Trimming cost V 3 bases and J 4 bases, with 9 bases left between them. The germline CDR1 and CDR2 sequences are MNHNS and SASEGT. The CDR3 totals 13 residues. Here the CDR3 DNA reads TGTGCCAGCAGTGATATTGGGGGCTATGGCTACACCTTC. This encodes CASSDIGGYGYTF.

The sample holds a few counts of this clonotype. For the CDR3, the DNA is TGTGCCAGCTCACCATGGACGACAAAATCTAAACAGGGAGCCGCAGACTCTGGGGCCAACGTCCTGACTTTC. Amino acids: CASSPWTTKSKQGAADSGANVLTF. The V gene is TRBV18, the J gene TRBJ2-6, with TRBD1 as a possible D gene (6 bases). Trimming pared 2 bases from V and 0 bases from J, leaving 32 bases between. Germline CDR1 reads KGHSH; CDR2 reads LQKENI. CDR3 length equals 24 residues.

This clonotype was counted only a few times. The rearrangement links TRBV7-8 to TRBJ2-2; TRBD1 matches at 9 bases. The junction had 5 bases not matched to a gene; V was cut back by 2 bases and J by 4 bases. CDR1 and CDR2 (germline): SGHVS, FQNEAQ. The CDR3 loop spans 16 amino acids. In DNA, the CDR3 is TGTGCCAGCAGCTTACCGGGACAGGGTATCACCGGGGAGCTGTTTTTT. This codes for CASSLPGQGITGELFF.

V usage is TRBV10-1 and J usage is TRBJ2-7; TRBD2 is a possible D gene (5 bases). Germline-derived CDR1 and CDR2 are WNHNN and SYGVQD (reference sequence). Trimming took 6 bases from V and 0 from J, leaving 9 bases between them. This CDR3 spans 13 amino acids. The CDR3 loop reads CASSSGISYEQYF. The CDR3 region has the DNA TGCGCCAGCAGCTCGGGGATCTCCTACGAGCAGTACTTC.